This T cell receptor (beta chain) was profiled in a study of blood T cell repertoires in COVID-19 (dated by TCRdb to the early 2020s). Some background on the complete study: Collaborator samples came from the United States, Italy and Spain and covered acute and convalescent phases of COVID-19. The prospective study material was composed of cDNA or gDNA derived from T cells, B-cell-depleted T cells, or PBMCs. Samples were obtained from the ongoing ImmuneRACE study (first 160 participants) and from over 1,000 subjects provided by 6 global collaborators. The repertoires were made available in a free public database intended to serve as a resource for research on the immune response to SARS-CoV-2. Sample metadata almost always included a de-identified subject ID, COVID-19 status, age in years and sex. Subjects who had been exposed to COVID-19, were actively infected with it, or had recovered from it provided the deeply sampled blood TCRbeta repertoires that made up the dataset. HLA class I and class II types, where available, came from metadata supplied by the sample provider rather than from assay-based typing.

Overall study results and their limits: Clinical and demographic metadata were provided uncurated, with the amount varying by source and participant.

With respect to this clone: The antigen it recognizes is unknown. Per-base qualities were not stored, and no clone one base away is much larger.

The junction shows trimming of 5 bases on V and 7 bases on J, plus 15 bases between the germline ends. In the germline V gene (reference sequence), CDR1 corresponds to LNHNV and CDR2 to YYDKDF. Counted from cysteine to phenylalanine, this CDR3 has 15 amino acids. Only the CDR3 part of the read is kept: 45 bases, read in frame from the first base. The immunoSEQ Assay, a bias-controlled multiplex PCR, was used to amplify TCRbeta CDR3 regions from genomic DNA. The paper's data handling went like this. The number of nucleated cells in each sample was estimated from the amplification of reference gene primers within the assay. Sequence reads were collapsed and filtered to measure the absolute abundance of every unique TCRbeta CDR3 rearrangement. For each sample, productive Simpson clonality was calculated as the square root of Simpson's diversity index across productive rearrangements. TCRdb limited this immuneACCESS table to in-frame rearrangements with V and J called. A share of clones is missing; checked studies link under half to unresolved V genes, and the rest is unexplained. V and J calls and clone size are those listed in that table; D and trimming were worked out from the DNA. Here the sample has about 76,000 clones; 70% to 90% occur a single time. Clones ranked in the top ten supply roughly 9.7% of the sample.

At one collaborating source in Seattle, patients were enrolled during active infection and were followed longitudinally through the course of disease. Whole blood was collected in K2EDTA tubes by collaborating institutions according to the institutions' own protocols. For TCRbeta analysis, collaborator samples were shipped as frozen whole blood, as isolated PBMCs, or as DNA extracted from either sample type. This TCR came from a man aged 55-75 years with COVID-19, enrolled during active disease. The sequenced material came from peripheral blood. The chain is made from TRBV15 and TRBJ1-6, and the D gene may be TRBD1, 5 bases matching. The bases are TGTGCCACCAGCTTTATCACAGGCGAGAATTCACCCCTCCACTTT. Translated, this gives CATSFITGENSPLHF.